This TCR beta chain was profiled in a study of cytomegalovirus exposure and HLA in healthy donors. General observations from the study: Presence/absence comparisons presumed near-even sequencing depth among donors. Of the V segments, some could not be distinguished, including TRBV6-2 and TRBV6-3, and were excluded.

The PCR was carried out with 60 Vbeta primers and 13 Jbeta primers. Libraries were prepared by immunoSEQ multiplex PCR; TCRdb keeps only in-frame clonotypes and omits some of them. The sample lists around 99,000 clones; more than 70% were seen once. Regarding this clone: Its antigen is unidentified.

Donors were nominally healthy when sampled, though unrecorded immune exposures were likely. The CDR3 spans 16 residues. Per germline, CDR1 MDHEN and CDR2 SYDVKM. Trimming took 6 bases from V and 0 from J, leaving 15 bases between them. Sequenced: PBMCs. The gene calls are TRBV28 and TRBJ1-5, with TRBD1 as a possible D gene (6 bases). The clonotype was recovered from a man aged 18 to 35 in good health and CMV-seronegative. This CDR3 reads CASRAGVVNSNQPQHF. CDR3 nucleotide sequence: TGTGCCAGCAGGGCAGGGGTGGTGAATAGCAATCAGCCCCAGCATTTT.